A selection of T cell receptor beta chains follows, all from one sample in a study of cytomegalovirus exposure and HLA in healthy donors. TCRdb keeps only in-frame clones here, not all; method: immunoSEQ multiplex PCR. The sample carries about 400,000 clones, just over 85% recorded once. The sequenced material came from PBMCs. Source of these receptors: a woman between 18 and 29 years old in good health and CMV-seronegative. Both conserved end residues are part of each CDR3. A D gene is named only where the DNA matches it firmly. Not every row has a clone size; where given, it reads once, few, many or a size class.

len	j_gene	v_gene	d_gene	abundance	CDR3nt	CDR3aa
13	TRBJ2-7	TRBV2	TRBD1	NA	TGTGCCAGCAGTGGGACAGGGGAGGAAGGGGAGTACTTC	CASSGTGEEGEYF
14	TRBJ1-5	TRBV7-9	NA	few	TGTGCCAGCAGCCTATCGGGACTCAATCAGCCCCAGCATTTT	CASSLSGLNQPQHF
15	TRBJ2-7	TRBV6-5	NA	NA	TGTGCCAGCAGTTATTCCCCTGCAGGCTCCTACGAGCAGTACTTC	CASSYSPAGSYEQYF
12	TRBJ2-1	TRBV7-9	NA	NA	TGTGCCAGCACCGGGGGGCTTAATGAGCAGTTCTTC	CASTGGLNEQFF
19	TRBJ2-2	TRBV5-1	TRBD2	NA	TGCGCCAGCAGCACAGGACTAGCGGGAGGGAATAGGAACACCGGGGAGCTGTTTTTT	CASSTGLAGGNRNTGELFF
14	TRBJ1-3	TRBV4-1	NA	NA	TGCGCCAGCAGCCAGACGGGGTCAGGAAACACCATATATTTT	CASSQTGSGNTIYF
17	TRBJ2-7	TRBV14	NA	once	TGTGCCAGTCACAACGGGACCCTTAAGGGGGGGACCTACGAGCAGTACTTC	CASHNGTLKGGTYEQYF
15	TRBJ2-3	TRBV7-9	NA	few	TGTGCCAGCAGTCCGACAGAGGATAACACAGATACGCAGTATTTT	CASSPTEDNTDTQYF
12	TRBJ2-1	TRBV27	NA	NA	TGTGCCAGCAGTTTATTGGGCGATGAGCAGTTCTTC	CASSLLGDEQFF
15	TRBJ2-1	TRBV5-4	TRBD2	once	TGTGCCAGCAGCTTGGACCAGCGGGACTACAATGAGCAGTTCTTC	CASSLDQRDYNEQFF
13	TRBJ1-1	TRBV9	NA	NA	TGTGCCAGCGAGAGGGCGGTGAACACTGAAGCTTTCTTT	CASERAVNTEAFF
15	TRBJ2-7	TRBV27	TRBD1	NA	TGTGCCAGCAGTGCTCCGGGACAGGGTGCGGCCGAGCAGTACTTC	CASSAPGQGAAEQYF
15	TRBJ1-1	TRBV6-5	NA	NA	TGTGCCAGCAGTTACTCCAGACCCAGGGGCACTGAAGCTTTCTTT	CASSYSRPRGTEAFF
14	TRBJ2-7	TRBV19	TRBD1	NA	TGTGCCAGTAGTCCCACAGGGGCCCCCTACGAGCAGTACTTC	CASSPTGAPYEQYF
16	TRBJ2-7	TRBV7-9	NA	NA	TGTGCCAGCAGCTTATCTGGCGGCCTATTCTCCTACGAGCAGTACTTC	CASSLSGGLFSYEQYF
14	TRBJ1-2	TRBV29-1	TRBD1	once	TGCAGCGTTGAAGATACAGGGGGGCACTATGGCTACACCTTC	CSVEDTGGHYGYTF
12	TRBJ1-2	TRBV5-1	NA	NA	TGCGCCAGCAGCTTGGAAGCATATGGCTACACCTTC	CASSLEAYGYTF
13	TRBJ2-1	TRBV30	TRBD2	NA	TGTGCCTGGGCCGGGACTAGCTACAATGAGCAGTTCTTC	CAWAGTSYNEQFF
13	TRBJ1-2	TRBV7-9	NA	few	TGTGCCAGCAGCTTAACTCCGACTGGAGGCTACACCTTC	CASSLTPTGGYTF
15	TRBJ1-1	TRBV28	NA	NA	TGTGCCAGCAGACCCCCTGCCAGGGGTGACACTGAAGCTTTCTTT	CASRPPARGDTEAFF
16	TRBJ1-5	TRBV28	NA	NA	TGTGCCAGCAGTTCTGACACCGGGAACCCCAATCAGCCCCAGCATTTT	CASSSDTGNPNQPQHF
16	TRBJ2-7	TRBV5-1	TRBD2	NA	TGCGCCAGCAGCTCCCAGCCCGGACTAGCGTTTGTCGAGCAGTACTTC	CASSSQPGLAFVEQYF
19	TRBJ2-3	TRBV28	TRBD2	once	TGTGCCAGCAGGCCCGCCATTCTAGCGGGGGGTGACGGCACAGATACGCAGTATTTT	CASRPAILAGGDGTDTQYF
15	TRBJ2-7	TRBV5-1	TRBD1	NA	TGCGCCAGCAGCTTAGGGACAGGAAATAGCTACGAGCAGTACTTC	CASSLGTGNSYEQYF